The present T cell receptor beta chain was sequenced within a study of early T cells in non-severe SARS-CoV-2 infection. The overall study: The input, bulk RNA from unsorted whole blood, was sequenced, and chains were unpaired.

To note about this clonotype: No antigen is known for it.

CDR3 length: 16 residues. Trimming removed 7 bases at V and 2 bases at J, with 20 bases between. Germline V gene lookup returns CDR1 WSHSY and CDR2 SAAADI. Notes on the study in general: Anti-spike CD8 specificities were favored by VDJdb matching, whose results missed private and CD4 specificities.

Individual cDNA molecules carried attached unique molecular identifiers. TCRdb reanalysed the 5' RACE reads using MiXCR and keeps one entry per CDR3 protein. The sample includes approximately 76,000 distinct CDR3 sequences, around an eighth seen only once; the top ten take less than 3%. The source of this sequence is an adult who was a healthcare worker with PCR-confirmed SARS-CoV-2 infection or an uninfected control (not recorded which). The chain carries TRBV10-2 and TRBJ1-1; weak D call: TRBD1 (6 bases). Material: whole blood. The DNA for the CDR3 is TGCGCCAGCACCCACCCTCCCGGGACACTAAACACTGAAGCTTTCTTT. Protein product: CASTHPPGTLNTEAFF.